One sample yielded the 20 T cell receptor beta chains listed below, sequenced in a study of shared clonotypes between healthy human individuals. TCRdb keeps only in-frame clones here, not all; method: immunoSEQ multiplex PCR. There are roughly 650,000 clones in the sample; around 96% occur only once, and approximately 0.12% lies in the top ten. Terminally differentiated effector memory CD45RA+ cells were excluded from the naive CD8 cells, which were CD45RO-negative and positively selected for CCR7. The sample was naive CD8+ T cells sorted from blood. The receptors here all came from a woman under 40 in good health.

The CDR3 sequence is CSVEDLTAELYGYTF. Written as DNA, the CDR3 is TGCAGCGTTGAAGACCTGACAGCCGAACTCTATGGCTACACCTTC. J is TRBJ1-2 and V is TRBV29-1; TRBD1 might be the D (5 bases). The length of the CDR3 is 15 residues. V lost 0 bases, J lost 4 bases, and 15 bases lay in between. Germline CDR1 is SQVTM and CDR2 is ANQGSEA.

This clone was observed once. This chain joins TRBV27 and TRBJ2-1, with TRBD2 matching 14 bases. J gave up 8 bases and V 4 bases, and 7 bases lay outside the gene matches. Germline V gene sequence: CDR1 MNHEY, CDR2 SMNVEV (reference sequence). The CDR3 has 16 residues. CDR3 amino acids: CASSSGTSGRGYEQFF. In DNA, the CDR3 is TGTGCCAGCAGTTCAGGGACTAGCGGGAGAGGGTATGAGCAGTTCTTC.

As DNA, the CDR3 is TGTGCCAGCAGCCAATCGGACGGAGCAAATGAGCAGTTCTTC. The encoded protein is CASSQSDGANEQFF. The genes are TRBV16 and TRBJ2-1; D ambiguous. Germline V CDR1 and CDR2: KGHSY, FQNENV. The CDR3 length is 14 residues. The V end was cut by 0 bases, the J end by 7 bases, with 10 bases between. The full variable domain, completed using reference TRBV16 and TRBJ2-1, is GEEVAQTPKHLVRGEGQKAKLYCAPIKGHSYVFWYQQVLKNEFKFLISFQNENVFDETGMPKERFSAKCLPNSPCSLEIQATKLEDSAVYFCASSQSDGANEQFFGPGTRLTVL.

J is TRBJ1-5 and V is TRBV27; no firm D call. The CDR3 runs 14 residues. Germline CDR1 is MNHEY and CDR2 is SMNVEV (reference sequence). V lost 2 bases, J lost 9 bases, and 14 bases lay in between. This CDR3 is CASSLRPGGLPQHF. The CDR3 region has the DNA TGTGCCAGCAGTTTAAGGCCAGGTGGTCTGCCCCAGCATTTT.

DNA of the CDR3: TGTGCCAGCAGTTTGACAATCGACTACGAGCAGTACTTC. It is translated as CASSLTIDYEQYF. This rearrangement joins TRBV27 to TRBJ2-7, with D unclear. V lost 3 bases and J lost 3, with 9 bases in between. Germline V gene sequence: CDR1 MNHEY, CDR2 SMNVEV (reference sequence). This CDR3 region has 13 residues.

The chain links TRBV29-1 to TRBJ2-7; no clear D. CDR1 SQVTM and CDR2 ANQGSEA come from the germline V gene. V dropped 4 bases and J dropped 3 bases, with 13 bases sitting between them. The CDR3 has 13 residues. Written as DNA, the CDR3 is TGCAGCGTTGTTGTTTTAGGGTTCTACGAGCAGTACTTC. It specifies CSVVVLGFYEQYF.

CDR3 sequence reads: CASSSYSQGYGYTF. Here the CDR3 DNA reads TGTGCCAGCAGTTCATACTCTCAGGGATATGGCTACACCTTC. The chain employs TRBV27 and TRBJ1-2, with D perhaps matching TRBD1 (5 bases). Germline CDR1 and CDR2: MNHEY and SMNVEV (reference sequence). Between the trimmed V and J ends, which lost 4 bases and 5 bases, there was a span of 14 bases. The CDR3 contains 14 residues.

The chain uses TRBV2 and TRBJ2-7; TRBD2 agrees at 13 bases. The CDR3 has 13 residues. V shed 8 bases and J 3 bases; nucleotides not matched to a gene: 1. Germline V gives CDR1 SNHLY, CDR2 FYNNEI. The CDR3 region has the DNA TGTGCCAGCGGGACTAGCGGGATCTACGAGCAGTACTTC. Protein sequence: CASGTSGIYEQYF.

The gene calls are TRBV7-9 and TRBJ2-7, with TRBD2 as a possible D gene (7 bases). The CDR3 extends over 15 amino acids. Trimming pared 8 bases from V and 2 bases from J, leaving 19 bases between. CDR1 is SEHNR and CDR2 is FQNEAQ in the germline V gene (reference sequence). The CDR3 reads CASRGAEAKPYEQYF. CDR3 nucleotides: TGTGCCAGCCGGGGGGCGGAGGCAAAACCCTACGAGCAGTACTTC.

CDR3 region: CATSRPAGATNEKLFF. The CDR3 nucleotides are TGTGCCACCAGCAGACCCGCAGGGGCAACTAATGAAAAACTGTTTTTT. The chain links TRBV15 to TRBJ1-4; D may be TRBD1 (6 bases). This CDR3 comprises 16 residues. The V end lost 2 bases, the J end lost 0 bases, and 10 bases lay between the germline ends. Germline lookup yields CDR1 LNHNV and CDR2 YYDKDF (reference sequence).

In its sample, this clone was seen a few times. The chain joins TRBV27 to TRBJ1-5; TRBD1 matches 8 bases. Trimming at V came to 5 bases and at J to 6 bases, leaving 6 bases not matched to a gene. Germline-derived CDR1 and CDR2 are MNHEY and SMNVEV (reference sequence). The CDR3 totals 14 residues. CDR3 DNA sequence: TGTGCCAGCAGTCAAACAGGGGGACGTCAGCCCCAGCATTTT. Protein product: CASSQTGGRQPQHF.

V gene TRBV11-2 combines with J gene TRBJ1-3; D gene ambiguous. CDR1 SGHAT and CDR2 FQNNGV come from the germline V gene. This CDR3 comprises 15 residues. The germline V and J ends were trimmed by 2 bases and 3 bases, with 11 bases remaining between them. This CDR3 is CASSLSVDDGNTIYF. CDR3 DNA sequence: TGTGCCAGCAGCTTATCTGTTGACGATGGAAACACCATATATTTT.

The chain recombines TRBV4-1 with TRBJ2-5; D gene ambiguous. The V gene lost 2 bases and the J gene lost 1 base, with 20 bases spanning the gap. The germline V gene encodes CDR1 MGHRA and CDR2 YSYEKL. The CDR3 length is 18 residues. In DNA, the CDR3 is TGCGCCAGCAGCCAATACGTAGGAATGGCGGTTACCCAAGAGACCCAGTACTTC. Translation: CASSQYVGMAVTQETQYF.

The V gene is TRBV28, the J gene TRBJ2-1; 11 positions match TRBD2. The V and J ends lost 7 bases and 8 bases, in that order; junction bases with no gene match: 4. The CDR3 length is 13 residues. Per germline, CDR1 MDHEN and CDR2 SYDVKM. The CDR3 coding sequence is TGTGCCAGCAAACTAGCGGGAGAGGATGAGCAGTTCTTC. Translating gives CASKLAGEDEQFF.

The chain joins TRBV28 to TRBJ1-5; the D gene is possibly TRBD1 (6 bases). Germline V lookup: CDR1 MDHEN, CDR2 SYDVKM. The CDR3 loop spans 16 amino acids. V lost 8 bases, J lost 2 bases, and 19 bases lay in between. CDR3 DNA sequence: TGTGCCAGCCTGGGGCAGGGGTATTTGGGCAATCAGCCCCAGCATTTT. Translating it yields CASLGQGYLGNQPQHF. Together with reference TRBV28 and TRBJ1-5, the CDR3 gives the full variable domain: DVKVTQSSRYLVKRTGEKVFLECVQDMDHENMFWYRQDPGLGLRLIYFSYDVKMKEKGDIPEGYSVSREKKERFSLILESASTNQTSMYLCASLGQGYLGNQPQHFGDGTRLSIL.

CDR3 protein: CASSHTRGNQPQHF. CDR3 in DNA: TGTGCCAGCAGTCACACCAGGGGGAATCAGCCCCAGCATTTT. The rearrangement joins TRBV6-5 to TRBJ1-5; 7 nucleotides line up with TRBD1. With 5 bases clipped from V and 4 bases from J, the junction kept 5 bases outside the gene matches. Germline values: CDR1 MNHEY, CDR2 SVGAGI. This CDR3 contains 14 residues.

The V call is TRBV4-1, the J call TRBJ1-1; TRBD1 agrees at 7 bases. This CDR3 spans 17 amino acids. With 0 bases clipped from V and 1 base from J, the junction kept 8 bases outside the gene matches. Germline V gives CDR1 MGHRA, CDR2 YSYEKL. CDR3 bases: TGCGCCAGCAGCCAAGAGAAAGGCAGGGGGGAGAACACTGAAGCTTTCTTT. It encodes CASSQEKGRGENTEAFF.

V gene TRBV27 combines with J gene TRBJ2-5; D not resolved. This CDR3 contains 12 residues. Trimming took 4 bases from V and 5 from J, leaving 8 bases between them. Germline V gives CDR1 MNHEY, CDR2 SMNVEV (reference sequence). The CDR3 spells CASSSGLETQYF. The CDR3 DNA is TGTGCCAGCAGTTCCGGCCTCGAGACCCAGTACTTC.

The V and J genes are TRBV2 and TRBJ1-2, with a tentative D call TRBD1 (5 bases). This CDR3 is built from 14 residues. The V gene's germline CDR1 is SNHLY and CDR2 FYNNEI. Trimming left V 6 bases short and J 6 bases short, with 17 bases between. The CDR3 nucleotides are TGTGCCAGCAGGGAGGGGTACACCTCCGATGGCTACACCTTC. Translating gives CASREGYTSDGYTF.

The rearrangement uses TRBV11-2 and TRBJ2-2, with D unresolved. Germline V lookup: CDR1 SGHAT, CDR2 FQNNGV. Trimming left V 0 bases short and J 0 bases short, with 11 bases between. CDR3 length: 17 residues. As DNA, the CDR3 is TGTGCCAGCAGCTTAGACCCCCTAGGTTCGAACACCGGGGAGCTGTTTTTT. Protein sequence: CASSLDPLGSNTGELFF. Using reference TRBV11-2 and TRBJ2-2 for the parts outside the CDR3, the full variable domain is EAGVAQSPRYKIIEKRQSVAFWCNPISGHATLYWYQQILGQGPKLLIQFQNNGVVDDSQLPKDRFSAERLKGVDSTLKIQPAKLEDSAVYLCASSLDPLGSNTGELFFGEGSRLTVL.